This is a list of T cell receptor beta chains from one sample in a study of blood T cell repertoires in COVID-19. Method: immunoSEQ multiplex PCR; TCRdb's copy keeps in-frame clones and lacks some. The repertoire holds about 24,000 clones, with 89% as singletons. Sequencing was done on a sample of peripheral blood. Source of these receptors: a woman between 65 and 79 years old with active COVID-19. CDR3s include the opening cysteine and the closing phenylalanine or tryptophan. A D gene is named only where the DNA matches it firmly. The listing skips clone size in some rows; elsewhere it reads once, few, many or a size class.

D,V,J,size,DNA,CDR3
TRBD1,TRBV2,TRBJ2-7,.,TGTGCCAGCAACACCGGGACAGGGCTCTACGAGCAGTACTTC,CASNTGTGLYEQYF
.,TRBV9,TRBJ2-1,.,TGTGCCAGCAGCCTCCGACAGCCTAAGTTCAATGAGCAGTTCTTC,CASSLRQPKFNEQFF
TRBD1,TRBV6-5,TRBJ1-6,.,TGTGCCAGCGGGCTGGACAGGGGCTCTTCACCCCTCCACTTT,CASGLDRGSSPLHF
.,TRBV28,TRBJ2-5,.,TGTGCCAGCAGTTTCATGTATGCTAGTCAAGAGACCCAGTACTTC,CASSFMYASQETQYF
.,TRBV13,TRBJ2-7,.,TGTGCCAGCAGCTACGTAACCCTCAGCTACGAGCAGTACTTC,CASSYVTLSYEQYF
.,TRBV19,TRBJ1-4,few,TGTGCCAGGAATCCAGGCCGACTGTTTTTT,CARNPGRLFF
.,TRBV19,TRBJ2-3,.,TGTGCCAGTGTATCAGTCCGGGGCACAGATACGCAGTATTTT,CASVSVRGTDTQYF
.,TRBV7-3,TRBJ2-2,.,TGTGCCAGCAGCCGAGTCCCAGGGGTCGGGGAGCTGTTTTTT,CASSRVPGVGELFF
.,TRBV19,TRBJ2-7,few,TGTGCCAGTAGTATACAGAATTCCTACGAGCAGTACTTC,CASSIQNSYEQYF
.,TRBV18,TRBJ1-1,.,TGTGCCAGCGACTCCTTAGGGGGGAACACTGAAGCTTTCTTT,CASDSLGGNTEAFF
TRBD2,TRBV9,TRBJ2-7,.,TGTGCCAGCAGCGTCGGACTAGCGGGAAACGAGCAGTACTTC,CASSVGLAGNEQYF
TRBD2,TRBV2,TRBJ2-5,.,TGTGCCAGCGGCCTAGCGGGGGGGAGGGAGACCCAGTACTTC,CASGLAGGRETQYF
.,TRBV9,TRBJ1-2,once,TGTGCCAGCAGCGCCGACATATCCCAGGGGTATGGCTACACCTTC,CASSADISQGYGYTF
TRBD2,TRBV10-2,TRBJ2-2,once,TGCGCCAGCAGTGGGGATAGCGGGCCGAACACCGGGGAGCTGTTTTTT,CASSGDSGPNTGELFF
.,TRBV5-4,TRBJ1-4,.,TGTGCCAGCAGTCCGGCCCAGGGAAGTGGAGAAAAACTGTTTTTT,CASSPAQGSGEKLFF
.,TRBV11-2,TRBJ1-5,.,TGTGCCAGCAGCCCCACGACAGATCAGCCCCAGCATTTT,CASSPTTDQPQHF
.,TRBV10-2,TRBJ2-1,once,TGCGCCAGCTCGATGGAGGGATACTACAATGAGCAGTTCTTC,CASSMEGYYNEQFF
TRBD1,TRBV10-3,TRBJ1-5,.,TGTGCCATCAGTGAAGGGACAGGGTATCAGCCCCAGCATTTT,CAISEGTGYQPQHF
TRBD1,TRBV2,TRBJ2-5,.,TGTGCCAGCAGGGGGGACAGGGGGCTCCAAGAGACCCAGTACTTC,CASRGDRGLQETQYF
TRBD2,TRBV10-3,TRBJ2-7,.,TGTGCCATCAGTGATCGGGCTAGCGGCCCCTACGAGCAGTACTTC,CAISDRASGPYEQYF
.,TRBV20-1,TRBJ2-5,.,TGCAGTGCTAGTTTCAGGGGATTAGAGACCCAGTACTTC,CSASFRGLETQYF
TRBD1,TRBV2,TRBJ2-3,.,TGTGCCAGCAGTGAATACGGACAGGGGGCTACAGATACGCAGTATTTT,CASSEYGQGATDTQYF
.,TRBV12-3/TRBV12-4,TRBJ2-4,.,TGTGCCAGCAGTTCCGCGTGGAACATTCAGTACTTC,CASSSAWNIQYF
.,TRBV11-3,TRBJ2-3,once,TGTGCCAGCAGCCTAACAGGGGATACGCAGTATTTT,CASSLTGDTQYF
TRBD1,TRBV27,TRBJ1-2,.,TGTGCCAGCACTCTAAGTGGGACAGGGGCGTTTGGGTACTATGGCTACACCTTC,CASTLSGTGAFGYYGYTF
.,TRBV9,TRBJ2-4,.,TGTGCCAGCAGCGTAGGGAGAACTGGAAACATTCAGTACTTC,CASSVGRTGNIQYF
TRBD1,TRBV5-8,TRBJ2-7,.,TGTGCCAGCGGCAAATCGACAGGGCAACCCTACGAGCAGTACTTC,CASGKSTGQPYEQYF
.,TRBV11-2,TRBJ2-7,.,TGTGCCAGCAGCCCCCTCCGGCGGGGTCCCTACGAGCAGTACTTC,CASSPLRRGPYEQYF
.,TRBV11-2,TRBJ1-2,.,TGTGCCAGCAGCTTAGCCCTAACAGGAGATGGCTACACCTTC,CASSLALTGDGYTF
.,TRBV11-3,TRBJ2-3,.,TGTGCCAGCAGCTTAGCGGGGGGCTACACAGATACGCAGTATTTT,CASSLAGGYTDTQYF
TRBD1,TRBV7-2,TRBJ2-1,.,TGTGCCAGCAGCGCTCGGGACAGGGGCTCCTACAATGAGCAGTTCTTC,CASSARDRGSYNEQFF
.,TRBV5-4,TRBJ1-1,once,TGTGCCAGCAGCCCGGTTGGGCACACTGAAGCTTTCTTT,CASSPVGHTEAFF
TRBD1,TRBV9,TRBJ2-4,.,TGTGCCAGCAGCCTGACAGGGGGCATTCAGTACTTC,CASSLTGGIQYF
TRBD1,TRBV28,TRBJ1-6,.,TGTGCCAGCAGTTGGGGACAGGGGAAGTTATCACCCCTCCACTTT,CASSWGQGKLSPLHF
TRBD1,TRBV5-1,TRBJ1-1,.,TGCGCCAGCAGCTTGACCGGGACAGGGACGAACACTGAAGCTTTCTTT,CASSLTGTGTNTEAFF
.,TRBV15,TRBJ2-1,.,TGTGCCACCAGCAGGGACGCAAAGGGAGCGGATGAGCAGTTCTTC,CATSRDAKGADEQFF
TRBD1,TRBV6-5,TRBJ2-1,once,TGTGCCAGCAGTTGGACAGGACAGGGGTCCGATGAGCAGTTCTTC,CASSWTGQGSDEQFF
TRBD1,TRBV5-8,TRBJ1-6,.,TGTGCCAGCAGCTTGTACACAGGGGCCTCACCCCTCCACTTT,CASSLYTGASPLHF
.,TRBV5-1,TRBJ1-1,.,TGCGCCAGCAGGCATGCAGGGGAGAACACTGAAGCTTTCTTT,CASRHAGENTEAFF
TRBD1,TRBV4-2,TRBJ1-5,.,TGTGCCAGCAGCCTTTCCCAAGGGGGCAGTAGCAATCAGCCCCAGCATTTT,CASSLSQGGSSNQPQHF
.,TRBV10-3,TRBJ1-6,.,TGTGCCATCAAGGCTTCGGCACAGGAACATTCACCCCTCCACTTT,CAIKASAQEHSPLHF
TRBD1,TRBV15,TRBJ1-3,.,TGTGCCACCAGCAGACCGGGGGACAGGGACTCTGGAAACACCATATATTTT,CATSRPGDRDSGNTIYF
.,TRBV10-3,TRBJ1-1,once,TGTGCCATCAGTGGTTTACAGGGAAGTCGAAACCCTGAAGCTTTCTTT,CAISGLQGSRNPEAFF
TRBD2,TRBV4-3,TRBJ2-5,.,TGCGCCAGCAGCCAAGAGTGGGGGGGAGGAGAGACCCAGTACTTC,CASSQEWGGGETQYF
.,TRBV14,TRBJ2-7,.,TGTGCCAGCAGCCACCCCGGGAACCGTGGCACCTACGAGCAGTACTTC,CASSHPGNRGTYEQYF
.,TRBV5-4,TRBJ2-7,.,TGTGCCAGCAGCTTGCTGGGGGGACTCACTTACGAGCAGTACTTC,CASSLLGGLTYEQYF
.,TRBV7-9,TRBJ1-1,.,TGTGCCAGCAGCTTAGGTCAGATCAACACTGAAGCTTTCTTT,CASSLGQINTEAFF
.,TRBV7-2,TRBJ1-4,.,TGTGCCAGCAGCAGAACAGGGACGGGTAATGAAAAACTGTTTTTT,CASSRTGTGNEKLFF
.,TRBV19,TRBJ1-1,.,TGTGCCAGTAGTAGTTACAGGGCCGCTTTCTTT,CASSSYRAAFF
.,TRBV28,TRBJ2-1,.,TGTGCCAGCAGGGTCGGTAGCCTTGAGCAGTTCTTC,CASRVGSLEQFF
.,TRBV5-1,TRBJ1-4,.,TGCGCCAGCAGCTTGCAGGGGATGGGAGAAAAACTGTTTTTT,CASSLQGMGEKLFF
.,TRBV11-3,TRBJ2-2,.,TGTGCCAGCAGCTTAGCAACCGGCGGGGAGCTGTTTTTT,CASSLATGGELFF
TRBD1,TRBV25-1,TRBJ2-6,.,TGTGCCAGCAGTGAACCAACAGGGGATGGGGCCAACGTCCTGACTTTC,CASSEPTGDGANVLTF
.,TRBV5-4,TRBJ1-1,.,TGTGCCAGCAGCTGGGGGGGGGAAGGCACTGAAGCTTTCTTT,CASSWGGEGTEAFF
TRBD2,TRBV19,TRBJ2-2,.,TGTGCCAGTAGTATCTGGCTAGCGGGGACCGGGGAGCTGTTTTTT,CASSIWLAGTGELFF
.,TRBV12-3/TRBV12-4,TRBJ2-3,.,TGTGCCAGCAGTCGGACAGATACGCAGTATTTT,CASSRTDTQYF
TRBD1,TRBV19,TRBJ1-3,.,TGTGCCAGTAGACCGGGACAGTTCGGAAACACCATATATTTT,CASRPGQFGNTIYF
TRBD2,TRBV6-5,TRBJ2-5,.,TGTGCCAGCAGTTACGGGTCTAGCGGGGTCGAGACCCAGTACTTC,CASSYGSSGVETQYF
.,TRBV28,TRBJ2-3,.,TGTGCCAGCAGTTTGTCCCAGGGCAGCACAGATACGCAGTATTTT,CASSLSQGSTDTQYF
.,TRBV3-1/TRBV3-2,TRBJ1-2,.,TGTGCCAGCAGATCCTCGGGGGGGGTTAATGGCTACACCTTC,CASRSSGGVNGYTF